A single T cell receptor beta chain is shown here with its context. Its matching antigen is unknown. Per the authors' pipeline: As immunoSEQ supplied junction-only sequences (without quality scores), filtering differed. The method was immunoSEQ multiplex PCR; TCRdb's version includes in-frame clones alone and lacks a portion of them. That table furnishes V, J and clone size, whereas the DNA furnished D and trimming. The profile shows some 1.5 million clones, around 97% of them singletons. This specimen belongs to a study of shared clonotypes between healthy human individuals. Study-level points and caveats: It was anticipated that sequencing depth would influence how many clonotypes donors shared.

This clonotype was obtained from a man aged 25-45 years in good health. The sample comprised naive CD4+ T cells sorted from blood. Noted subset: CD45RA+ positively selected.

The CDR3 here is CSVVQTNTEAFF. CDR3 in DNA: TGCAGCGTTGTACAGACGAACACTGAAGCTTTCTTT. This rearrangement joins TRBV29-1 to TRBJ1-1; D unresolved. Trimming cost V 4 bases and J 1 base, with 7 bases left between them. Germline loops: CDR1 SQVTM, CDR2 ANQGSEA. The length of the CDR3 is 12 residues.